This record looks at one T cell receptor (beta chain) sequence and its context. Per the study methods: For nucleated cells, counts were estimated from reference gene primer amplification. Profiling relied on immunoSEQ multiplex PCR, and the TCRdb table lists in-frame clones only, not all of them. V and J calls and clone size come straight from that table; D and trimming were deduced from the DNA. The sample contains some 130,000 clones, 70% to 85% of which appear only once. The source of the sample is a study of blood T cell repertoires in COVID-19. Study-wide background: The origin of the acute and convalescent COVID-19 samples was the United States, Italy and Spain.

The specimen was peripheral blood. The TCR comes from a man aged 55 to 70 who had recovered from COVID-19.

CDR3 coding DNA: TGTGCCAGCTCACCAGGGGGGGCCCTTAACTATGGCTACACCTTC. This encodes CASSPGGALNYGYTF. This sequence joins TRBV18 and TRBJ1-2, with D perhaps TRBD1 (6 bases). The CDR3 loop spans 15 amino acids. CDR1 and CDR2 (germline): KGHSH, LQKENI. Trimming removed 2 bases at V and 1 base at J, with 11 bases between.